This section outlines one TCR beta chain sequence together with its context. Antigen specificity is unknown. This record belongs to a study of identical twins. TCRdb redid the calling of the 5' RACE reads with MiXCR, one entry per CDR3 protein. The table records some 560,000 distinct CDR3 sequences, approximately 10% of them present only once. All of the donors were Caucasians in good health. Study-wide results and caveats: Zero-insertion findings could be partly confounded by invariant cells (MAIT and iNKT cells). Models predicted too little out-of-frame TCR alpha sharing in monozygotic twins.

Another study also made use of these data, one on yellow fever vaccine responses in identical twins. That report adds: Twins showed a vaccine T cell response that reportedly seemed partly convergent, partly personalized.

The specimen was PBMCs. The receptor was isolated from a woman between 18 and 29 years old in good health.

The CDR3 loop reads CSARALAIDTQYF. In DNA, the CDR3 is TGCAGTGCTAGAGCTCTAGCGATAGATACGCAGTATTTT. The V gene is TRBV20-1, the J gene TRBJ2-3; D is perhaps TRBD2 (6 bases). V was trimmed by 1 base and J by 5 bases, leaving 10 bases between them. Germline V lookup: CDR1 DFQATT, CDR2 SNEGSKA (reference sequence). The CDR3 length is 13 residues.